A single sample is the source of the 16 T cell receptor beta chains below, sequenced in a study of response to subunit inactivated influenza vaccine. TCRdb independently ran MiXCR on the RT-PCR reads; one entry per CDR3 protein. The sample contains over 750,000 distinct CDR3 sequences, less than 25% of which appear only once. The starting material was PBMCs from blood, obtained 5 to 6 days after vaccination. The receptors come from a man in his fifties who received an inactivated influenza vaccine.

V gene TRBV14 combines with J gene TRBJ2-7; tentatively, D is TRBD2 (6 bases). The CDR3 contains 23 residues. Between the trimmed V and J ends, which lost 0 bases and 0 bases, there was a span of 33 bases. Germline V CDR1 and CDR2: SGHDN, FVKESK. The CDR3 is CASSQDGGLGSPYRGGDSYEQYF. In nucleotides, the CDR3 is TGTGCCAGCAGCCAAGATGGAGGGTTGGGGTCGCCCTATCGCGGAGGGGACTCCTACGAGCAGTACTTC.

The gene calls are TRBV20-1 and TRBJ2-1; 7 bases agree with TRBD1. Germline V gene sequence: CDR1 DFQATT, CDR2 SNEGSKA (reference sequence). This CDR3 is 14 amino acids long. Unmatched junction bases numbered 6, after V lost 3 bases and J lost 4 bases. The CDR3 region is CSASRDSLYNEQFF. The CDR3 DNA sequence: TGCAGTGCTAGCCGGGACAGCCTTTACAATGAGCAGTTCTTC.

The gene calls are TRBV20-1 and TRBJ2-5, with 10 nucleotides matching TRBD2. Germline assignment: CDR1 DFQATT and CDR2 SNEGSKA (reference sequence). The CDR3 runs to 15 residues. Unmatched junction bases numbered 8, after V lost 2 bases and J lost 5 bases. The CDR3 nucleotides are TGCAGTGCTAGACCTAGCGGGAGTCCCGGGGAGACCCAGTACTTC. This translates into CSARPSGSPGETQYF.

The rearrangement uses TRBV19 and TRBJ2-1; 10 positions agree with TRBD2. J was trimmed by 8 bases and V by 3 bases; bases with no gene match: 7. This CDR3 is 15 amino acids long. Germline V gene lookup returns CDR1 LNHDA and CDR2 SQIVND (reference sequence). The CDR3 nucleotides are TGTGCCAGTAGTATCCCACTAGCGGGGACCTATGAGCAGTTCTTC. It encodes CASSIPLAGTYEQFF. The full variable domain, completed using reference TRBV19 and TRBJ2-1, is DGGITQSPKYLFRKEGQNVTLSCEQNLNHDAMYWYRQDPGQGLRLIYYSQIVNDFQKGDIAEGYSVSREKKESFPLTVTSAQKNPTAFYLCASSIPLAGTYEQFFGPGTRLTVL.

This clonotype was detected a few times. The chain couples TRBV9 to TRBJ1-4; no clear D gene. With 4 bases removed from V and 10 bases from J, the gap between germline ends came to 14 bases. CDR1 and CDR2 from the germline V gene are SGDLS and YYNGEE. This CDR3 has 13 residues. The CDR3 is CASSPNEGGKLFF. The DNA for the CDR3 is TGTGCCAGCAGCCCAAACGAAGGAGGAAAACTGTTTTTT. The complete variable domain, with remaining parts taken from reference TRBV9 and TRBJ1-4, reads DSGVTQTPKHLITATGQRVTLRCSPRSGDLSVYWYQQSLDQGLQFLIQYYNGEERAKGNILERFSAQQFPDLHSELNLSSLELGDSALYFCASSPNEGGKLFFGSGTQLSVL.

The genes are TRBV19 and TRBJ1-2; D perhaps matches TRBD1 (6 bases). From germline, CDR1 is LNHDA and CDR2 SQIVND (reference sequence). V was pared by 1 base and J by 4 bases, with 10 bases between. This CDR3 spans 14 amino acids. The CDR3 DNA is TGTGCCAGTAGTATAGGGCAGGGGATCTATGGCTACACCTTC. Amino acid sequence: CASSIGQGIYGYTF.

The chain is built from TRBV7-9 and TRBJ2-7, with D possibly matching TRBD2 (5 bases). The CDR3 runs to 12 residues. CDR1 is SEHNR and CDR2 is FQNEAQ in the germline V gene (reference sequence). The V and J ends lost 5 bases and 7 bases respectively, with 12 bases between them. CDR3 nucleotides: TGTGCCAGCAGCCTTTCCCCGGGGGAGCAGTACTTC. Protein sequence: CASSLSPGEQYF.

The chain couples TRBV12-3 or TRBV12-4 to TRBJ2-7; no definite D call. The V end lost 5 bases, the J end lost 3 bases, and 8 bases lay between the germline ends. The CDR3 consists of 12 residues. The chain's CDR3 is CASSQRNYEQYF. CDR3 nucleotide sequence: TGTGCCAGCAGTCAGAGGAACTACGAGCAGTACTTC.

The chain couples TRBV10-3 to TRBJ2-7, with 7 bases that match TRBD1. The V gene's germline CDR1 is ENHRY and CDR2 SYGVKD. The CDR3 contains 17 residues. With 4 bases clipped from V and 2 bases from J, the junction kept 14 bases outside the gene matches. The chain's CDR3 is CAISGGTAREAPYEQYF. For the CDR3, the DNA is TGTGCCATCAGTGGGGGGACAGCTAGAGAAGCGCCCTACGAGCAGTACTTC.

Only a few counts were recorded for this clonotype. The CDR3 coding sequence is TGCGCCAGCAGCCAAGGTTTACGGGGGGTGACCACTAGCACAGATACGCAGTATTTT. Translated, it gives CASSQGLRGVTTSTDTQYF. The chain is built from TRBV4-3 and TRBJ2-3; 7 bases map to TRBD2. Germline V gene lookup returns CDR1 LGHNA and CDR2 YSLEER. V shed 1 base, J shed 0 bases, and the junction held 13 bases outside the gene matches. The CDR3 extends over 19 amino acids.

This rearrangement joins TRBV30 to TRBJ1-1; no clear D. The CDR3 totals 11 residues. V was clipped by 5 bases and J by 5 bases, with 9 bases between them. Germline V gene sequence: CDR1 GTSNPN, CDR2 SVGIG (reference sequence). In DNA, the CDR3 is TGTGCCTGGGGTTATAGTACTGAAGCTTTCTTT. This encodes CAWGYSTEAFF.

In its sample, this clonotype was seen a few times. The chain combines TRBV10-3 with TRBJ2-5; 7 bases align to TRBD2. CDR3 length: 16 residues. Per germline, CDR1 ENHRY and CDR2 SYGVKD. The V gene end was trimmed by 5 bases and the J gene end by 0 bases; junction bases not matched to a gene: 9. CDR3 amino acids: CAISPNPSGYQETQYF. CDR3 DNA sequence: TGTGCCATCAGTCCAAACCCTAGCGGTTACCAAGAGACCCAGTACTTC.

The genes are TRBV4-2 and TRBJ2-3; 7 positions agree with TRBD2. Germline V gene sequence: CDR1 LGHNA, CDR2 YNFKEQ. The ends lost 1 base at V and 2 bases at J; junction bases unmatched: 12. The length of the CDR3 is 18 residues. CDR3: CASSQGGSAGEYTDTQYF. The CDR3 DNA follows: TGTGCCAGCAGCCAAGGGGGGAGTGCGGGGGAGTACACAGATACGCAGTATTTT.

V gene TRBV6-5 combines with J gene TRBJ2-6, with a possible D match to TRBD1 (6 bases). The germline V and J ends were trimmed by 2 bases and 0 bases, with 8 bases remaining between them. Looked up from germline, CDR1 is MNHEY and CDR2 is SVGAGI. The CDR3 extends over 16 amino acids. CDR3 loop: CASSYGQHSGANVLTF. For the CDR3, the DNA is TGTGCCAGCAGTTACGGACAGCACTCTGGGGCCAACGTCCTGACTTTC.

This sequence joins TRBV20-1 and TRBJ2-1, with D unclear. From germline, CDR1 is DFQATT and CDR2 SNEGSKA (reference sequence). This CDR3 contains 10 residues. V gave up 4 bases and J gave up 12 bases, with 10 bases separating them. CDR3 region: CSANSPGQFF. The DNA for the CDR3 is TGCAGTGCTAATTCGCCGGGGCAGTTCTTC.

J is TRBJ2-2 and V is TRBV7-8, with TRBD2 as a possible D gene (7 bases). Trimming took 8 bases from V and 6 from J, leaving 22 bases between them. CDR3 length: 16 amino acids. Germline V gene sequence: CDR1 SGHVS, CDR2 FQNEAQ. This CDR3 reads CASREGGPRRSGELFF. The CDR3 DNA is TGTGCCAGCCGCGAGGGGGGGCCACGGCGTTCCGGGGAGCTGTTTTTT.